The 18 T cell receptor beta chains given below trace back to one sample, sequenced in a study of OX40 agonist ivuxolimab in advanced cancers. The table came from immunoSEQ multiplex PCR; TCRdb's copy has only in-frame clones and leaves some out. The repertoire has around 57,000 clones, roughly 90% of them found once; the top ten carry over 20%. Sequenced here: CD4+ or CD8+ T cells sorted from blood, sampled in a trial of the OX40 agonist ivuxolimab. These receptors originate from an adult with an advanced solid tumor such as melanoma, head and neck, liver or kidney cancer.

This chain uses TRBV10-1 with TRBJ1-5; no definite D call. Trimming left V 8 bases short and J 4 bases short, with 15 bases between. The CDR3 totals 14 residues. CDR1 WNHNN and CDR2 SYGVQD come from the germline V gene (reference sequence). CDR3: CASLETSVNQPQHF. CDR3 nucleotides: TGCGCCAGCCTGGAGACCAGCGTTAATCAGCCCCAGCATTTT.

The chain is built from TRBV9 and TRBJ2-1; TRBD2 is a possible D gene (6 bases). Trimming took off 2 bases at V and 8 bases at J, with 23 bases between the two ends. Germline V CDR1 and CDR2: SGDLS, YYNGEE. The CDR3 contains 17 residues. CDR3 protein: CASSVGTAEDFDHEQFF. CDR3 DNA sequence: TGTGCCAGCAGCGTGGGGACTGCAGAGGACTTCGATCATGAGCAGTTCTTC.

The CDR3 nucleotides are TGTGCCAGCAGTTACGTAGGGGATAACTATGGCTACACCTTC. Its translation is CASSYVGDNYGYTF. The chain is built from TRBV6-6 and TRBJ1-2; possibly TRBD1 for D (5 bases). The germline V and J ends were trimmed by 2 bases and 1 base, with 8 bases remaining between them. This CDR3 comprises 14 residues. Germline assignment: CDR1 MNHNY and CDR2 SVGAGI (reference sequence).

This chain links TRBV28 with TRBJ2-3; TRBD2 might be the D (6 bases). Germline V lookup: CDR1 MDHEN, CDR2 SYDVKM. Trimming removed 5 bases at V and 13 bases at J, with 19 bases between. This CDR3 contains 13 residues. The CDR3 region has the DNA TGTGCCAGCAGTCCGATCATATACGGGGAGGAGTATTTT. Translation: CASSPIIYGEEYF.

The chain is built from TRBV6-1 and TRBJ2-7, with D possibly matching TRBD2 (6 bases). Per germline, CDR1 MNHNS and CDR2 SASEGT. CDR3 length: 14 amino acids. Trimming left V 4 bases short and J 5 bases short, with 15 bases between. Here the CDR3 reads CASSVSRGRHEQYV. CDR3 DNA sequence: TGTGCCAGCAGTGTATCGCGGGGAAGGCACGAGCAGTACGTC.

The V and J genes are TRBV6-5 and TRBJ1-1; TRBD1 is a possible D gene (5 bases). The CDR3 has 12 residues. CDR1 is MNHEY, CDR2 SVGAGI, per germline. V was trimmed by 8 bases and J by 3 bases, leaving 10 bases between them. The CDR3 region has the DNA TGTGCCAGCGGGGGATGGGACACTGAAGCTTTCTTT. It yields the protein CASGGWDTEAFF.

The CDR3 here is CASSFLPTSNQPQHF. In nucleotides, the CDR3 is TGTGCCAGCAGTTTTCTCCCGACTAGCAATCAGCCCCAGCATTTT. The rearrangement joins TRBV27 to TRBJ1-5, with D unresolved. V was clipped by 3 bases and J by 0 bases, with 9 bases between them. Germline V CDR1 and CDR2: MNHEY, SMNVEV (reference sequence). The CDR3 consists of 15 residues.

The DNA of the CDR3 is TGTGCCAGTTTGACAGGCGGCTCTGGAAACACCATATATTTT. Its protein is CASLTGGSGNTIYF. The rearrangement uses TRBV19 and TRBJ1-3; weak D call: TRBD1 (6 bases). The CDR3 extends over 14 amino acids. V dropped 8 bases and J dropped 0 bases, with 11 bases sitting between them. The germline V gene has CDR1 LNHDA and CDR2 SQIVND (reference sequence).

The chain uses TRBV20-1 and TRBJ1-4, with a weak D call TRBD1 (5 bases). The CDR3 runs 11 residues. Trimming took 4 bases from V and 12 from J, leaving 12 bases between them. Germline V gene sequence: CDR1 DFQATT, CDR2 SNEGSKA (reference sequence). The CDR3 region has the DNA TGCAGTGCTACGGGACCTGAGGAACTGTTTTTT. Amino acids: CSATGPEELFF.

The chain has TRBV30 and TRBJ2-1, with TRBD2 matching over 8 bases. The trim removed 2 bases at V and 9 bases at J, leaving 12 bases unmatched. Germline V CDR1 and CDR2: GTSNPN, SVGIG (reference sequence). This CDR3 comprises 15 residues. CDR3 bases: TGTGCCTGGAGTACACTAGCGGTATACACGGGTGAGCAGTTCTTC. It encodes CAWSTLAVYTGEQFF.

The V and J genes are TRBV10-3 and TRBJ1-1; TRBD1 might be the D (5 bases). Deletions cut 11 bases from V and 1 base from J, with 11 bases between. Germline CDR1 reads ENHRY; CDR2 reads SYGVKD. The CDR3 sequence is 12 residues long. The CDR3 region has the DNA TGTGCCTCCGGCGGGGGGAACACTGAAGCTTTCTTT. Amino acids: CASGGGNTEAFF.

The CDR3 reads CASSVDYSREAFF. The CDR3 DNA reads as TGTGCCAGCAGTGTGGACTATTCGAGAGAAGCTTTCTTT. The genes are TRBV6-5 and TRBJ1-1; D is unclear. Trimming pared 5 bases from V and 8 bases from J, leaving 15 bases between. The CDR3 is made up of 13 amino acids. Germline CDR1 and CDR2: MNHEY and SVGAGI.

The rearrangement links TRBV4-3 to TRBJ2-4; possible D gene TRBD2, 5 bases. V lost 0 bases to trimming and J lost 0 bases, with 15 bases between them. The CDR3 has 18 amino acids. Germline V gene sequence: CDR1 LGHNA, CDR2 YSLEER. The CDR3 reads CASSQEYSGRIAKNIQYF. CDR3 in DNA: TGCGCCAGCAGCCAAGAGTATTCGGGAAGGATAGCCAAAAACATTCAGTACTTC.

This chain joins TRBV9 and TRBJ2-1; TRBD2 aligns across 9 bases. The J segment lost 8 bases and the V segment lost 4 bases, leaving 10 bases of the junction unmatched. Germline V gene data show CDR1 as SGDLS and CDR2 as YYNGEE. This CDR3 is built from 15 residues. DNA for the CDR3: TGTGCCAGCAGCTTCGGACAGCGGGAGGTTCATGAGCAGTTCTTC. Its protein product is CASSFGQREVHEQFF.

Only a few counts were recorded for this clone. CDR3 loop: CASSFRGTSSYEQYF. The CDR3 coding sequence is TGTGCCAGCAGCTTCCGCGGTACCTCCTCCTACGAGCAGTACTTC. The chain combines TRBV13 with TRBJ2-7; D not certain. Trimming removed 3 bases from V and 0 bases from J, with 12 bases in between. Germline CDR1 is PRHDT and CDR2 is FYEKMQ (reference sequence). The CDR3 runs 15 residues.

V and J are TRBV28 and TRBJ1-5; D gene uncertain. Germline CDR1 and CDR2: MDHEN and SYDVKM. This CDR3 has 14 residues. V lost 8 bases and J 6 bases, leaving 17 bases between the germline ends. CDR3 sequence: CASGLEGASQPQHF. As DNA, the CDR3 is TGTGCCAGCGGACTCGAGGGTGCCAGTCAGCCCCAGCATTTT.

This chain joins TRBV2 and TRBJ2-7; D is ambiguous. The CDR3 extends over 12 amino acids. V gave up 8 bases and J gave up 0 bases, with 8 bases separating them. The germline CDR1 and CDR2 sequences are SNHLY and FYNNEI. The CDR3 region is CASYTDSYEQYV. The CDR3 nucleotides read TGTGCCAGCTATACAGACTCCTACGAGCAGTACGTC.

The V and J genes are TRBV4-1 and TRBJ1-2, with a tentative D call TRBD1 (5 bases). The V end was cut by 1 base, the J end by 5 bases, with 17 bases between. The germline CDR1 and CDR2 sequences are MGHRA and YSYEKL. The CDR3 sequence is 16 residues long. CDR3 protein: CASSQAPGIVIYGYTF. As DNA, the CDR3 is TGCGCCAGCAGCCAAGCCCCAGGGATTGTCATTTATGGCTACACCTTC.